These 12 T cell receptor beta chains were sequenced from one sample in a study of T-cell reconstitution after alpha-beta-depleted transplantation in children. The library targeted TCRbeta and was prepared with unique molecular identifiers. TCRdb reprocessed the PCR reads with MiXCR, giving one entry per CDR3 protein. The sample carries about 540,000 distinct CDR3 sequences, 27% recorded once. The sequencing here drew on PBMCs, taken before TCRalphabeta/CD19-depleted stem cell transplant. All receptors derive from a boy under two years old with Wiskott-Aldrich syndrome, due to receive a stem cell transplant.

V and J are TRBV5-1 and TRBJ2-2; D might be TRBD2 (5 bases). Germline values: CDR1 SGHRS, CDR2 YFSETQ. The CDR3 sequence is 17 residues long. The V end lost 0 bases, the J end lost 5 bases, and 17 bases lay between the germline ends. CDR3 loop: CASSLAGLPKGTGELFF. The CDR3 nucleotides are TGCGCCAGCAGCTTGGCCGGACTTCCAAAAGGGACCGGGGAGCTGTTTTTT.

This clonotype showed up just a few times. This rearrangement joins TRBV12-3 or TRBV12-4 to TRBJ1-5; 8 bases align to TRBD1. J was trimmed by 7 bases and V by 3 bases; bases with no gene match: 11. The CDR3 spans 16 residues. CDR3 protein: CASSFRAGGADQPQHF. CDR3 in DNA: TGTGCCAGCAGTTTCAGGGCAGGGGGCGCCGACCAGCCCCAGCATTTT.

This clonotype was picked up a small number of times. V is TRBV7-2 and J is TRBJ2-7; unclear D gene. V lost 3 bases to trimming and J lost 2 bases, with 8 bases between them. The germline CDR1 and CDR2 sequences are SGHTA and FQGNSA. This CDR3 is built from 13 residues. The CDR3 coding sequence is TGTGCCAGCAGCTTCGCTCCAGCCTACGAGCAGTACTTC. This translates into CASSFAPAYEQYF.

The J gene is TRBJ1-1, the V gene TRBV7-6, with D tentatively TRBD1 (5 bases). CDR3 length equals 17 residues. From germline, CDR1 is SGHVS and CDR2 FNYEAQ. The V and J ends lost 3 bases and 4 bases respectively, with 21 bases between them. CDR3 protein: CASSFSSGLGRPTEAFF. CDR3 bases: TGTGCCAGCAGCTTTTCTTCGGGGCTCGGACGTCCCACTGAAGCTTTCTTT.

The V gene is TRBV18, the J gene TRBJ1-5; 8 positions match TRBD1. The junction had 10 bases not matched to a gene; V was cut back by 2 bases and J by 10 bases. The CDR3 totals 15 residues. Germline CDR1 and CDR2: KGHSH and LQKENI. The CDR3 is CASSPADRAEGPQHF. DNA for the CDR3: TGTGCCAGCTCACCAGCGGACAGGGCTGAGGGCCCCCAGCATTTT.

The J gene is TRBJ2-7, the V gene TRBV20-1, with D possibly being TRBD1 (6 bases). CDR3 size: 15 residues. Germline V CDR1 and CDR2: DFQATT, SNEGSKA (reference sequence). Trimming took off 0 bases at V and 4 bases at J, with 16 bases between the two ends. DNA for the CDR3: TGCAGTGCTAGAGAAGGGGGATCAGGTCGTTACGAGCAGTACTTC. Its protein product is CSAREGGSGRYEQYF.

J is TRBJ1-5 and V is TRBV2, with D hard to call. The CDR3 spans 15 residues. Germline CDR1 reads SNHLY; CDR2 reads FYNNEI. V lost 1 base to trimming and J lost 2 bases, with 9 bases between them. The CDR3 nucleotides are TGTGCCAGCAGTGAAGGGGTGGTTGGCAATCAGCCCCAGCATTTT. Protein sequence: CASSEGVVGNQPQHF.

CDR3 sequence (DNA): TGTGCCAGCAGTCGCGGCCCCCTCAATCAGCCCCAGCATTTT. Translated, it gives CASSRGPLNQPQHF. V and J are TRBV12-3 or TRBV12-4 and TRBJ1-5; D is uncertain. This CDR3 is built from 14 residues. Trimming cost V 5 bases and J 3 bases, with 11 bases left between them.

J is TRBJ1-2 and V is TRBV15; D gene ambiguous. The CDR3 consists of 13 residues. V was trimmed by 1 base and J by 3 bases, leaving 6 bases between them. CDR1 and CDR2 from the germline V gene are LNHNV and YYDKDF (reference sequence). The CDR3 loop is CATSRGTDYGYTF. CDR3 nucleotide sequence: TGTGCCACCAGCAGAGGGACGGACTATGGCTACACCTTC.

The chain links TRBV7-6 to TRBJ2-7; a weak D match, TRBD2 (6 bases). The V gene lost 2 bases and the J gene lost 6 bases, with 11 bases spanning the gap. The germline CDR1 and CDR2 sequences are SGHVS and FNYEAQ. This CDR3 region has 13 residues. Written as DNA, the CDR3 is TGTGCCAGCAGCTTAAAGGAGGGAAGCGAGCAGTACTTC. Encoded protein: CASSLKEGSEQYF. Full variable domain (remainder filled in from reference TRBV7-6 and TRBJ2-7): GAGVSQSPRYKVTKRGQDVALRCDPISGHVSLYWYRQALGQGPEFLTYFNYEAQQDKSGLPNDRFSAERPEGSISTLTIQRTEQRDSAMYRCASSLKEGSEQYFGPGTRLTVT.

This clonotype was seen a few times. The chain couples TRBV20-1 to TRBJ1-5; 9 positions agree with TRBD1. Germline V gene lookup returns CDR1 DFQATT and CDR2 SNEGSKA (reference sequence). This CDR3 contains 12 residues. Unmatched junction bases numbered 3, after V lost 5 bases and J lost 7 bases. CDR3 nucleotides: TGCAGTGCTCGGACAGGGGTCCAGCCCCAGCATTTT. Its translation: CSARTGVQPQHF.

This clonotype occurred a few times. This chain connects TRBV5-1 to TRBJ2-1; no definite D call. The CDR3 totals 14 residues. V was pared by 5 bases and J by 4 bases, with 13 bases between. Per the germline V gene, CDR1 is SGHRS and CDR2 is YFSETQ. CDR3 coding DNA: TGCGCCAGCAGACCCCAGTTACAATACAATGAGCAGTTCTTC. Residues: CASRPQLQYNEQFF. The full variable domain, rest sourced from reference TRBV5-1 and TRBJ2-1, is KAGVTQTPRYLIKTRGQQVTLSCSPISGHRSVSWYQQTPGQGLQFLFEYFSETQRNKGNFPGRFSGRQFSNSRSEMNVSTLELGDSALYLCASRPQLQYNEQFFGPGTRLTVL.